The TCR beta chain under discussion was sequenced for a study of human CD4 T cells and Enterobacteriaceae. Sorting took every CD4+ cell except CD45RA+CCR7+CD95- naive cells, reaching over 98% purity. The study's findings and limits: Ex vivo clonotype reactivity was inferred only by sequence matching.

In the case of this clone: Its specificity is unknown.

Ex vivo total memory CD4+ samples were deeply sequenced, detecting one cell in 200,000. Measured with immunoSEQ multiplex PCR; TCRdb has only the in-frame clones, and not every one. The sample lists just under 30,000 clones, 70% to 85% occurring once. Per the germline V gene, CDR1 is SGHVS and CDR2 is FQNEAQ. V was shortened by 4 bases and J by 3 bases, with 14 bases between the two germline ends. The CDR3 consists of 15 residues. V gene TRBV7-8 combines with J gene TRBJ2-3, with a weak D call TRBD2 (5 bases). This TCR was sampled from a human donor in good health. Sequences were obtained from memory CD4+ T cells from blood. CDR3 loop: CASSSPTWTTDTQYF. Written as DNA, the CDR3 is TGTGCCAGCAGCTCCCCCACCTGGACTACAGATACGCAGTATTTT.